This T cell receptor beta chain was identified during a study of beta chain features in type 1 diabetes. The table lists this clone with a few counts. This CDR3 is built from 14 residues. Germline CDR1 KGHSH, CDR2 LQKENI. The junction had 2 bases not matched to a gene; V was cut back by 3 bases and J by 6 bases. The isolated RNA, all of it, was reverse transcribed, so expressed TCRB transcripts were what got sequenced. The protocol was immunoSEQ multiplex PCR, while the TCRdb copy is restricted to in-frame clones and leaves out a portion. Found here are some 400,000 clones, around 15% of them singletons; the top ten hold about 0.018%.

The receptor was isolated from a woman between 18 and 29 years old in good health. The sequencing input was naive CD4+ T cells from blood. The chain is built from TRBV18 and TRBJ1-4; 9 positions match TRBD1. CDR3 bases: TGTGCCAGCTCACCGGGACAGGGAGATGAAAAACTGTTTTTT. It encodes CASSPGQGDEKLFF.